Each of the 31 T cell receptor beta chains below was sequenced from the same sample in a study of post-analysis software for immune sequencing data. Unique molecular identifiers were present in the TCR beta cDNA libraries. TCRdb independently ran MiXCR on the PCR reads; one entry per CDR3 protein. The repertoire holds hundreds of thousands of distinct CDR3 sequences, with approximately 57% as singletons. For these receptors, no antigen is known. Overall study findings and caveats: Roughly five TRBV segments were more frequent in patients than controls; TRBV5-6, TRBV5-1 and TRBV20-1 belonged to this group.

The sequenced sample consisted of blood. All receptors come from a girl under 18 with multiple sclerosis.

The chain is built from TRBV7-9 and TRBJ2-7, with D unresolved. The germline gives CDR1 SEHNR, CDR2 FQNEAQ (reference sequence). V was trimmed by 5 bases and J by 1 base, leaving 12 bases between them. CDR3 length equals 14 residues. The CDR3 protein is CASSPRGKSYEQYF. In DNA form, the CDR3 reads TGTGCCAGCAGCCCCCGAGGCAAATCCTACGAGCAGTACTTC.

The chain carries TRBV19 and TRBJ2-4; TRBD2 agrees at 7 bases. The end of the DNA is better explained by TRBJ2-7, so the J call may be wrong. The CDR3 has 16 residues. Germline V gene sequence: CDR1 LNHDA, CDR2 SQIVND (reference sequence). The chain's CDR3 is CASDRGGREGAYEQYF. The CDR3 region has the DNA TGTGCCAGCGACCGCGGGGGACGGGAAGGGGCTTACGAGCAGTACTTC.

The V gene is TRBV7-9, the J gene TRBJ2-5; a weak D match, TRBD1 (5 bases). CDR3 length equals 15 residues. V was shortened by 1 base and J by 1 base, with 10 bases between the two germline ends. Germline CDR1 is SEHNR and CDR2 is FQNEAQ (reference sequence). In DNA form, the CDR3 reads TGTGCCAGCAGCTTAGATCTAGGGGCCCAAGAGACCCAGTACTTC. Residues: CASSLDLGAQETQYF.

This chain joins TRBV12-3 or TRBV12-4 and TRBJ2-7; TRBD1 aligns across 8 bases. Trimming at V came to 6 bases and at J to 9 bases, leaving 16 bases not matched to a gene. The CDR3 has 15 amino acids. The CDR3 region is CASSLQQGAILGQYF. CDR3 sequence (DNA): TGTGCCAGCAGCTTGCAGCAGGGGGCAATTCTGGGGCAGTACTTC.

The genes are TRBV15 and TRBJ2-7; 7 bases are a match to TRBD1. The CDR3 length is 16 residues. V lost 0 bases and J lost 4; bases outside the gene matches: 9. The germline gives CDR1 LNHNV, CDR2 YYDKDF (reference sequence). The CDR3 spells CATSRDSRTGFYEQYF. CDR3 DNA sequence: TGTGCCACCAGCAGAGATTCGAGGACAGGATTTTACGAGCAGTACTTC.

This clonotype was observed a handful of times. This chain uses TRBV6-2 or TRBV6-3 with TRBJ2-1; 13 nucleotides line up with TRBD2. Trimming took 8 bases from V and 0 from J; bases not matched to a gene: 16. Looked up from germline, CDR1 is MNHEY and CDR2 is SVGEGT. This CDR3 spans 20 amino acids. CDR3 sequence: CASALDPGTSGTSSYNEQFF. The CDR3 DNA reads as TGTGCCAGCGCGCTCGACCCCGGGACTAGCGGGACTAGCTCCTACAATGAGCAGTTCTTC.

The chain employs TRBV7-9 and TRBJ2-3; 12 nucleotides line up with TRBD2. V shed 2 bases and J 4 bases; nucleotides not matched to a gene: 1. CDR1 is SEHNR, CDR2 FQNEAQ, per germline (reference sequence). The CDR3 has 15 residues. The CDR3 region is CASSLTSGGPDTQYF. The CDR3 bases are TGTGCCAGCAGCTTAACTAGCGGGGGGCCAGATACGCAGTATTTT.

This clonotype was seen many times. The CDR3 region is CASSLRGGEQYF. The CDR3 bases are TGTGCCAGCAGTTTGCGAGGAGGGGAGCAGTACTTC. V gene TRBV27 combines with J gene TRBJ2-7, with D perhaps matching TRBD2 (6 bases). Trimming left V 3 bases short and J 7 bases short, with 10 bases between. The CDR3 is 12 amino acids. Germline values: CDR1 MNHEY, CDR2 SMNVEV (reference sequence).

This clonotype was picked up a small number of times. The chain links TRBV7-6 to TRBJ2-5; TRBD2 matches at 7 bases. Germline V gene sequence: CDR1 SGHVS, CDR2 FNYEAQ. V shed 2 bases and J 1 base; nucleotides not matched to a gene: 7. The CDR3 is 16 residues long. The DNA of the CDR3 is TGTGCCAGCAGCTTATTGGACGGGGGGATCCAAGAGACCCAGTACTTC. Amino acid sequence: CASSLLDGGIQETQYF.

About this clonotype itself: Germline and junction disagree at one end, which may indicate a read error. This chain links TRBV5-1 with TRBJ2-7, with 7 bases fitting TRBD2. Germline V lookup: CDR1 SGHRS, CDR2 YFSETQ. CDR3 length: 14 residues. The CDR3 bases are TGCGCCAGCAGCTGGGGGGGAGCCTCCTGCGAGCAGTACTTC. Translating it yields CASSWGGASCEQYF.

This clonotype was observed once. The CDR3 DNA follows: TGCAGTGCTACGTCCCCGGGACAGGGGATCTACGAGCAGTACTTC. Its protein product is CSATSPGQGIYEQYF. The chain combines TRBV20-1 with TRBJ2-7; 10 positions agree with TRBD1. Germline CDR1 reads DFQATT; CDR2 reads SNEGSKA (reference sequence). Trimming removed 4 bases from V and 3 bases from J; junction bases left unmatched: 9. The CDR3 runs 15 residues.

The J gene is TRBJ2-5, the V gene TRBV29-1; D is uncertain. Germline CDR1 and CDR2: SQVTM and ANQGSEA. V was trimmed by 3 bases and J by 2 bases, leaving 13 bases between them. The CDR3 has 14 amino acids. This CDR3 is CSVDSRTRQETQYF. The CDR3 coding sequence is TGCAGCGTTGATTCCCGGACGCGTCAAGAGACCCAGTACTTC.

In nucleotides, the CDR3 is TGTGCCAGCAGTCCTCTAGCGGGAGTCCACGAGCAGTACTTC. It translates to CASSPLAGVHEQYF. This chain connects TRBV6-2 or TRBV6-3 to TRBJ2-7, with 10 bases aligning to TRBD2. V lost 5 bases, J lost 5 bases, and 6 bases stayed unmatched. CDR1 and CDR2 from the germline V gene are MNHEY and SVGEGT. The CDR3 sequence is 14 residues long.

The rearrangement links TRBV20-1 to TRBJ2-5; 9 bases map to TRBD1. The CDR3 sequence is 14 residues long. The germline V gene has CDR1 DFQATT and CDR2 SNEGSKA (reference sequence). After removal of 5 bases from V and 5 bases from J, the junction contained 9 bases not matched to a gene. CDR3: CSARPGTGTETQYF. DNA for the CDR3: TGCAGTGCTCGTCCCGGGACAGGGACGGAGACCCAGTACTTC.

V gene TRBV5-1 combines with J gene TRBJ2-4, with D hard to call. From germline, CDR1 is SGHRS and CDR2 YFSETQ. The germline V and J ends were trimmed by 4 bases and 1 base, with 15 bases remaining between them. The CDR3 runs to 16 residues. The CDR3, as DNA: TGCGCCAGCAGCCTCCGGGCCAACAACGCCAAAAACATTCAGTACTTC. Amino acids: CASSLRANNAKNIQYF. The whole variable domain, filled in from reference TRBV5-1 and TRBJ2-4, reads KAGVTQTPRYLIKTRGQQVTLSCSPISGHRSVSWYQQTPGQGLQFLFEYFSETQRNKGNFPGRFSGRQFSNSRSEMNVSTLELGDSALYLCASSLRANNAKNIQYFGAGTRLSVL.

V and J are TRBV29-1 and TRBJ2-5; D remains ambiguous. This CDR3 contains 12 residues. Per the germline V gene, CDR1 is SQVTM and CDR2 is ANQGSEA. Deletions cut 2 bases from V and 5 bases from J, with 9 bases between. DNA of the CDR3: TGCAGCGTTGAACGCTATGATGAGACCCAGTACTTC. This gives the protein CSVERYDETQYF.

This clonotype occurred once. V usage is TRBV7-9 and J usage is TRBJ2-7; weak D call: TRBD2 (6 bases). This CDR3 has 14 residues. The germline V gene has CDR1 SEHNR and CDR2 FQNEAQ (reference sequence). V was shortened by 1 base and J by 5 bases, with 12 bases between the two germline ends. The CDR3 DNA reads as TGTGCCAGCAGCTTAGGCGGGGCCGTACACGAGCAGTACTTC. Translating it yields CASSLGGAVHEQYF.

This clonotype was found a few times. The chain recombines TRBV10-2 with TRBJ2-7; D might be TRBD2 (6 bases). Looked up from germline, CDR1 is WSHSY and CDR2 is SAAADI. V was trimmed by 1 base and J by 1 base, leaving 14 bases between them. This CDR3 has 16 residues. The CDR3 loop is CASSEWGGAGSYEQYF. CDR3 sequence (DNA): TGCGCCAGCAGTGAGTGGGGAGGCGCGGGTTCCTACGAGCAGTACTTC.

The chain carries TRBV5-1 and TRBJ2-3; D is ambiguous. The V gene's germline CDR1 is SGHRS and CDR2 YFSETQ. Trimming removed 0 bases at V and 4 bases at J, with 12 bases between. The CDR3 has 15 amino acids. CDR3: CASSLGQSFSDTQYF. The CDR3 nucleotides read TGCGCCAGCAGCTTGGGACAATCCTTCTCAGATACGCAGTATTTT.

Here the CDR3 reads CSAPPRGDYNEQFF. CDR3 nucleotide sequence: TGCAGTGCCCCACCCAGGGGGGACTACAATGAGCAGTTCTTC. This chain joins TRBV20-1 and TRBJ2-1; the D gene is possibly TRBD1 (7 bases). CDR1 and CDR2 (germline): DFQATT, SNEGSKA (reference sequence). The CDR3 length is 14 residues. Trimming pared 6 bases from V and 3 bases from J, leaving 15 bases between.

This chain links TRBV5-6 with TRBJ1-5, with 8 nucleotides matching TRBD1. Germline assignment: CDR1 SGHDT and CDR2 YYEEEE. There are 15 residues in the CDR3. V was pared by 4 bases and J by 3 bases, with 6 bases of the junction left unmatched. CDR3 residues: CASSRDRMINQPQHF. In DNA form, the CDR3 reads TGTGCCAGCAGCCGGGACAGGATGATCAATCAGCCCCAGCATTTT.

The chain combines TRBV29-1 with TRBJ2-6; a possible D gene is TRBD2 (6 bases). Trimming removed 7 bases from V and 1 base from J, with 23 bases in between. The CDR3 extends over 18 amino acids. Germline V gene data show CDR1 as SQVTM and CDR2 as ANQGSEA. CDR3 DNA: TGCAGCGACTGGGGTCGTCCCGGGACTTTTTCTGGGGCCAACGTCCTGACTTTC. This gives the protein CSDWGRPGTFSGANVLTF.

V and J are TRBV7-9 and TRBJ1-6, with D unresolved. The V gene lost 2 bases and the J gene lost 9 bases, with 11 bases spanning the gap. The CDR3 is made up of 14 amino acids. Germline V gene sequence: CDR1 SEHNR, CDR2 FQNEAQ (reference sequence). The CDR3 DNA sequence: TGTGCCAGCAGCTTATCGGGCCTTCCTTCACCCCTCCACTTT. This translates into CASSLSGLPSPLHF.

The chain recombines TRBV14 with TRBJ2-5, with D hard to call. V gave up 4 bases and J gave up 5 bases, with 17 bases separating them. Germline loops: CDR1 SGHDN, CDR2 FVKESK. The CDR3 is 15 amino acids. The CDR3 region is CASSLRRVTPETQYF. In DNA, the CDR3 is TGTGCCAGCAGCCTAAGAAGGGTGACCCCCGAGACCCAGTACTTC.

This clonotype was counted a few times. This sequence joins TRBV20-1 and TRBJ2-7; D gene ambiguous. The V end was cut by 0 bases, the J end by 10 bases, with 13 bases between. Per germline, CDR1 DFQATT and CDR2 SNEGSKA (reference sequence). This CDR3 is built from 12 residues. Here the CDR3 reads CSAREWGRAQYF. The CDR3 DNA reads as TGCAGTGCTAGAGAGTGGGGTAGGGCCCAGTACTTC.

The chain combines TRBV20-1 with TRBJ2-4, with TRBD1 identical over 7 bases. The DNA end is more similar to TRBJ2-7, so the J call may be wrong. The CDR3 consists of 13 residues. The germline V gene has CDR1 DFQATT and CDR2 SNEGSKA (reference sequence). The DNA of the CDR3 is TGCAGTGCTGGGCAGGGGGTCCCCTACGAGCAGTACTTC. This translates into CSAGQGVPYEQYF.

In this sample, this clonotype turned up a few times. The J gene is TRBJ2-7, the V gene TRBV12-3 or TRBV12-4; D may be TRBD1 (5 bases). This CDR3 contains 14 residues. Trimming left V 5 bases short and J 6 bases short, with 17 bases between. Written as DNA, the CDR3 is TGTGCCAGCAGTCCCCTAACAGGTTTCGGCGAGCAGTACTTC. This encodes CASSPLTGFGEQYF.

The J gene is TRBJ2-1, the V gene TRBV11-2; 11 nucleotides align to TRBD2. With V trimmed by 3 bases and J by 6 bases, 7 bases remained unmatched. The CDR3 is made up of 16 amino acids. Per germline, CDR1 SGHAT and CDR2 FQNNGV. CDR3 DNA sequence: TGTGCCAGCAGCTTCGGTGTAGCGGGGGGGCTCAATGAGCAGTTCTTC. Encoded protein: CASSFGVAGGLNEQFF.

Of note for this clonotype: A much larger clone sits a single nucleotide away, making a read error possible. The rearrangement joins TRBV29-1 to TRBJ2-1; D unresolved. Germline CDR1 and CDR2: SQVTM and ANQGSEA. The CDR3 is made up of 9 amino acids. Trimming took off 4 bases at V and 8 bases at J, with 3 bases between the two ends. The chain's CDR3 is CSVGYEQFF. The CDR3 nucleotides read TGCAGCGTTGGGTATGAGCAGTTCTTC.

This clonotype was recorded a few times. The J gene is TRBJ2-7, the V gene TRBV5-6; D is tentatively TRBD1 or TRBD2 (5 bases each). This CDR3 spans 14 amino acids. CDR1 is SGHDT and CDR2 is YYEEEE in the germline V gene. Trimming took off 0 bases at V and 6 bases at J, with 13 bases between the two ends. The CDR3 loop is CASSLDGAPGEQYF. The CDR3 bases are TGTGCCAGCAGCTTGGACGGGGCGCCGGGCGAGCAGTACTTC.

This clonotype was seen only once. CDR3: CASSLVALAGGVYEQYF. CDR3 bases: TGCGCCAGCAGCTTGGTAGCGTTGGCGGGAGGTGTCTACGAGCAGTACTTC. The chain combines TRBV5-1 with TRBJ2-5; TRBD2 matches 8 bases. With the DNA end fitting TRBJ2-7 better, the J assignment may be wrong. The CDR3 runs to 17 residues. Germline CDR1 SGHRS, CDR2 YFSETQ.